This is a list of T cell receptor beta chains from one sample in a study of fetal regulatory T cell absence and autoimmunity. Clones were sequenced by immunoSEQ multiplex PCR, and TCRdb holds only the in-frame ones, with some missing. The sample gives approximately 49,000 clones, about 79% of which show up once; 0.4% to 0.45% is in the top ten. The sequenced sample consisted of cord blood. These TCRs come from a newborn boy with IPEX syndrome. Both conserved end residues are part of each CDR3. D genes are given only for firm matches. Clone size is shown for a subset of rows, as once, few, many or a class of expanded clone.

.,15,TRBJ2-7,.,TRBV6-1,CASSPRGGATYEQYF,TGTGCCAGCAGCCCGAGGGGAGGTGCCACCTACGAGCAGTACTTC
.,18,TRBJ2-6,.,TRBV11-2,CASSPGRPFNSGANVLTF,TGTGCCAGCAGCCCAGGGAGGCCCTTTAACTCTGGGGCCAACGTCCTGACTTTC
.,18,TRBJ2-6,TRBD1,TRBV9,CASSVTGVLLSGANVLTF,TGTGCCAGCAGCGTGACAGGGGTCCTCCTCTCTGGGGCCAACGTCCTGACTTTC
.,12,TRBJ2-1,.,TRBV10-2,CASIQVEGEGFF,TGCGCCAGCATTCAAGTCGAGGGCGAAGGGTTCTTC
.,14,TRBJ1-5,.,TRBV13,CASSLGRTGQPQHF,TGTGCCAGCAGCTTGGGGAGGACGGGGCAGCCCCAGCATTTT
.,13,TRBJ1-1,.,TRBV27,CASSLGETTRTFF,TGTGCCAGCAGTTTGGGCGAGACTACGCGGACTTTCTTT
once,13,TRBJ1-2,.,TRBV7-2,CASSLEVAYGYTF,TGTGCCAGCAGCTTAGAGGTGGCGTATGGCTACACCTTC
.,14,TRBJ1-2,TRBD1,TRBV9,CASSALTGGYGYTF,TGTGCCAGCAGCGCCCTGACAGGGGGCTATGGCTACACCTTC
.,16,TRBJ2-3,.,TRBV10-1,CASSESPGTSTDTQYF,TGCGCCAGCAGTGAGTCACCAGGTACCTCGACAGATACGCAGTATTTT
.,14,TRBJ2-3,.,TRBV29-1,CTVYRLGSTDTQYF,TGCACCGTTTATCGGCTGGGTAGCACAGATACGCAGTATTTT
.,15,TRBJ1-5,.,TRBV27,CASSLVGYSNQPQHF,TGTGCCAGCAGTTTAGTTGGATATAGCAATCAGCCCCAGCATTTT
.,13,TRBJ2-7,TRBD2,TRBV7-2,CASSLLAGVEQYF,TGTGCCAGCAGCTTACTAGCGGGAGTCGAGCAGTACTTC
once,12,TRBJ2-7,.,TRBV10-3,CATAESSYEQYF,TGTGCCACCGCGGAGAGCTCCTACGAGCAGTACTTC
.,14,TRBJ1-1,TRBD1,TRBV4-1,CASSHPTGVGVAFF,TGCGCCAGCAGCCACCCGACAGGGGTAGGGGTAGCTTTCTTT
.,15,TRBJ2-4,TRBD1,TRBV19,CASSRPGQGKNIQYF,TGTGCCAGTAGCAGACCCGGACAGGGCAAAAACATTCAGTACTTC
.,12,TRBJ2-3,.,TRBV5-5,CASSSTEDTQYF,TGTGCCAGCAGTTCGACCGAAGATACGCAGTATTTT
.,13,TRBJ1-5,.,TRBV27,CASSIVLNQPQHF,TGTGCCAGCAGTATAGTGCTCAATCAGCCCCAGCATTTT
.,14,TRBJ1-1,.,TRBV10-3,CAISESGRGTEAFF,TGTGCCATCAGTGAGTCAGGGCGCGGCACTGAAGCTTTCTTT
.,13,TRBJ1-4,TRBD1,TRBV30,CAWSVGGREKLFF,TGTGCCTGGAGTGTAGGGGGCAGGGAAAAACTGTTTTTT
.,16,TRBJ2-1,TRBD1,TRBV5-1,CASSQGAMISYNEQFF,TGCGCCAGCAGCCAGGGGGCCATGATCTCCTACAATGAGCAGTTCTTC
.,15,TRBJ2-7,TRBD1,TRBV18,CASSMDRGASYEQYF,TGTGCCAGCTCAATGGACAGGGGGGCGTCCTACGAGCAGTACTTC
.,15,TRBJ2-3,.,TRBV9,CASSVAGFSTDTQYF,TGTGCCAGCAGCGTAGCGGGATTTAGCACAGATACGCAGTATTTT
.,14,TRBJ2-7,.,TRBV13,CASSSGLVSYEQYF,TGTGCCAGCAGCTCCGGACTCGTATCCTACGAGCAATACTTC
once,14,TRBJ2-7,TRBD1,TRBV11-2,CASSFGTGAYEQYF,TGTGCCAGCAGCTTCGGGACAGGGGCGTACGAGCAGTACTTC
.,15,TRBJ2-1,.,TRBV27,CASSFGGLLYNEQFF,TGTGCCAGCAGTTTCGGGGGACTCCTCTACAATGAGCAGTTCTTC
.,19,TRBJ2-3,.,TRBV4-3,CASSQESRSRGASTDTQYF,TGCGCCAGCAGCCAAGAGTCCCGTTCGCGCGGGGCTAGTACAGATACGCAGTATTTT
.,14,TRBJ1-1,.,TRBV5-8,CASSLIRGLTEAFF,TGTGCCAGCAGCTTGATTCGGGGTTTGACTGAAGCTTTCTTT
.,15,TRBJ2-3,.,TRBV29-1,CSVEDQGGDTDTQYF,TGCAGCGTTGAAGATCAGGGGGGGGATACAGATACGCAGTATTTT
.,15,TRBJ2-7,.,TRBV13,CASSLRGTGKYEQYF,TGTGCCAGCAGCCTACGCGGGACGGGGAAATACGAGCAGTACTTC
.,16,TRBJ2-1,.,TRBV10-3,CAISESMVDSYNEQFF,TGTGCCATCAGTGAGTCGATGGTGGACTCCTACAATGAGCAGTTCTTC
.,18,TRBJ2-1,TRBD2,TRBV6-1,CASSEWASGGKVFDEQFF,TGTGCCAGCAGTGAATGGGCTAGCGGGGGGAAGGTATTCGATGAGCAGTTCTTC
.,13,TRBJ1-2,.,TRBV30,CAWSVPPFYGYTF,TGTGCCTGGAGTGTACCTCCCTTCTATGGCTACACCTTC
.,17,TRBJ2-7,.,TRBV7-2,CASSLGGGGRHSYEQYF,TGTGCCAGCAGCTTAGGGGGTGGCGGGCGCCACTCCTACGAGCAGTACTTC
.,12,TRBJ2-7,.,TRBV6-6,CASSYSLYEQYF,TGTGCCAGCAGTTACTCCCTGTATGAGCAGTACTTC
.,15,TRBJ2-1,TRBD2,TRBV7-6,CASSRLAGAYNEQFF,TGTGCCAGCAGCCGACTAGCGGGAGCCTACAATGAGCAGTTCTTC
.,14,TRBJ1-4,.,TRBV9,CASSVGATNEKLFF,TGTGCCAGCAGCGTCGGGGCAACTAATGAAAAACTGTTTTTT
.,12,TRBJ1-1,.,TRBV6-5,CASSYTGTEAFF,TGTGCCAGCAGTTACACGGGGACTGAAGCTTTCTTT
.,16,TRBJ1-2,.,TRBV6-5,CASSYSKGYYNYGYTF,TGTGCCAGCAGTTACTCGAAGGGGTATTATAACTATGGCTACACCTTC
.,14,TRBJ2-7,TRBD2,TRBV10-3,CAISESTSGYEQYF,TGTGCCATCAGTGAGTCGACTAGCGGGTACGAGCAGTACTTC